This T cell receptor beta chain was retrieved from a study of CD8 T cells in ankylosing spondylitis. Broader study findings: Disease-linked clones bore a CD8+ phenotype, appearing relatively rarely in peripheral blood.

Germline V gene data show CDR1 as MGHRA and CDR2 as YSYEKL. With 0 bases removed from V and 1 base from J, the gap between germline ends came to 8 bases. The CDR3 spans 15 residues. Concerning this clonotype: Its antigen is not known.

A quantitative 5'-RACE method, one with molecular barcodes, was used to make TCR beta libraries. TCRdb reprocessed the 5' RACE reads via MiXCR and lists one record per CDR3 protein. This sample carries some 340,000 distinct CDR3 sequences, roughly 14% of them seen once, and the ten largest clones take about 1%. Sequencing was carried out using blood, either unsorted or a sorted T cell fraction (not recorded which). This TCR derives from a male donor with ankylosing spondylitis or in good health (not recorded which). J is TRBJ2-3 and V is TRBV4-1, with a tentative D call TRBD2 (6 bases). The CDR3 sequence: CASSQDIAGTDTQYF. The CDR3 DNA is TGCGCCAGCAGCCAAGATATAGCGGGCACAGATACGCAGTATTTT.